This TCR beta chain was captured by sequencing in a study of shared clonotypes between healthy human individuals. General study points: Sharing of clonotypes among donors was expected to vary with sequencing depth.

Germline-derived CDR1 and CDR2 are SGDLS and YYNGEE. Trimming pared 2 bases from V and 10 bases from J, leaving 12 bases between. The CDR3 sequence is 12 residues long. About 30,000 T cell genomes (approximately 0.2 ug DNA) went into each sorted-subset replicate. Assay: immunoSEQ multiplex PCR; the TCRdb copy retains only in-frame clones and omits some. The sample shows more than 2,000,000 clones, approximately 93% of them seen only once. A word on this clone: The antigen remains unidentified.

Sequenced: naive CD4+ T cells from PBMCs. Subset described: CD45RA+ positively selected. The gene calls are TRBV9 and TRBJ2-5; TRBD1 might be the D (5 bases). This TCR derives from a man aged 18-30 years in good health. Some clones in this sample may be carry-over from other donors' samples. The CDR3 sequence: CASSVASGNQYF. The CDR3 DNA follows: TGTGCCAGCAGCGTGGCCTCAGGGAACCAGTACTTC.